This TCR beta chain was obtained from a study of blood T cell repertoires in COVID-19. Study in general: Spain, Italy and the United States supplied samples that represented acute and convalescent COVID-19. T cells, B-cell-depleted T cells, or PBMCs provided the cDNA or gDNA that served as material.

As handled by the study authors: It was from reference gene primer amplification that nucleated cell counts were estimated. The table came from immunoSEQ multiplex PCR; TCRdb's copy has only in-frame clones and leaves some out. V and J calls and clone size are as listed in that table; D and trimming were resolved from the DNA. The sample consists of 95,000 to 100,000 clones, more than 80% of them appearing once. J was trimmed by 1 base and V by 7 bases; bases with no gene match: 11. There are 17 residues in the CDR3. Per germline, CDR1 SNHLY and CDR2 FYNNEI. This clone turned up a few times. Material: peripheral blood. This TCR derives from a human donor in a cohort sampled during active COVID-19. The chain recombines TRBV2 with TRBJ2-2; the match to TRBD2 covers 8 bases. CDR3 in amino acids: CASTGVEGLGNTGELFF. The CDR3 DNA sequence: TGTGCCAGCACAGGAGTTGAGGGACTAGGGAACACCGGGGAGCTGTTTTTT.